This T cell receptor beta chain was recovered during a study of beta chain features in type 1 diabetes. Termini included, the CDR3 measures 12 amino acids. The V gene's germline CDR1 is SGHNT and CDR2 YENEEA. In its sample, this clone was seen a few times. The target antigen is unknown. It is unclear where the CDR3 begins or ends on the DNA, so no DNA is shown, and the CDR3 is as TCRdb lists it. cDNA synthesis used the whole RNA isolate, giving expressed TCRB sequences. Measured with immunoSEQ multiplex PCR; TCRdb has only the in-frame clones, and not every one. The data contain around 650,000 clones, 9.5% to 15% of them seen just once; the ten biggest clones take up more than 0.095%. There was one heparinised blood draw per donor, averaging around 100 mL. Study outcomes and limitations: Within patients, naive, central memory and Treg TCRB repertoires seemed more similar than within healthy donors. With patients and controls alike, PCR might favor shorter templates to an equal degree. Moderate yet significant TCRB CDR3 shortening was seen in Type 1 diabetes patients in all four CD4+ subsets.

This sequence joins TRBV11-3 and TRBJ2-7; the D call of TRBD1 is as the table states it, not checked on the DNA. This TCR was sampled from a man aged 25-45 years with type 1 diabetes. The sequenced material came from naive CD4+ T cells from blood. This CDR3 is CASSFGAGTEYF.